This T cell receptor beta chain comes out of a study of regulatory T cells in long-lasting Graves disease. Indicated time point: newly diagnosed GD, antithyroid drugs for less than 3 months. Extracted RNA from PBMCs served as the source of the TCR library. The V end lost 1 base, the J end lost 2 bases, and 12 bases lay between the germline ends. Per the germline V gene, CDR1 is LNHDA and CDR2 is SQIVND (reference sequence). This CDR3 has 15 residues. This clonotype came up many times. Arm-PCR with iRepertoire HTBI primers amplified the CDR3 regions for these TCR beta libraries. TCRdb reprocessed the multiplex PCR reads via MiXCR and lists one record per CDR3 protein. Here the sample spans fewer than 350,000 distinct CDR3 sequences, about 20% being singletons.

The TCR originated in a female donor with Graves disease. The specimen was peripheral blood mononuclear cells (PBMCs), collected at new diagnosis, from a patient treated with antithyroid drugs. The chain employs TRBV19 and TRBJ2-7; D might be TRBD1 or TRBD2, each matching 5 bases. The CDR3 DNA sequence: TGTGCCAGTAGTATAGGCCGGGACGCAACCTACGAGCAGTACTTC. This sequence encodes CASSIGRDATYEQYF.